These T cell receptor beta chains were read from a single sample in a study of breast tumors, draining lymph nodes, adjacent tissues. Via MiXCR, TCRdb re-called the multiplex PCR reads, giving one row per CDR3 protein. The sample records about 130,000 distinct CDR3 sequences, less than 20% being singletons. The sequenced sample was axillary lymph node tissue. Receptor source: a female donor with breast cancer. Some clones in this sample may be carry-over from other donors' samples. CDR3s include the opening cysteine and the closing phenylalanine or tryptophan. D genes are given only for firm matches.

CDR3 length,D gene,V gene,J gene,CDR3 protein
14,TRBD1,TRBV30,TRBJ2-2,CAWMTGMRTGELFF
15,NA,TRBV6-6,TRBJ1-3,CASIPGGVSGNTIYF
14,NA,TRBV3-1,TRBJ1-4,CASSPTRLNEKLFF
12,NA,TRBV19,TRBJ2-5,CASGIYQETQYF
14,NA,TRBV6-5,TRBJ1-2,CASSFASANYGYTF
15,NA,TRBV5-1,TRBJ2-5,CASSPPNRAQETQYF
15,TRBD2,TRBV7-9,TRBJ2-7,CASSLYSGRMREQYF
16,NA,TRBV19,TRBJ1-5,CASSTRTVGSNQPQHF
14,NA,TRBV2,TRBJ2-1,CASSELGTFNEQFF
17,NA,TRBV24-1,TRBJ2-1,CATSDTTRGLGYNEQFF
13,NA,TRBV27,TRBJ1-6,CASSPPSNEALHF
13,TRBD2,TRBV20-1,TRBJ2-1,CSASTSGVNEQFF
14,NA,TRBV12-3/TRBV12-4,TRBJ1-6,CASTTDNGYSPLHF
12,NA,TRBV6-2/TRBV6-3,TRBJ2-3,CASSRLADTQYF
16,TRBD1,TRBV7-9,TRBJ2-1,CASTGTGGSWYNEQFF
14,NA,TRBV12-3/TRBV12-4,TRBJ2-1,CASSFAGLYNEQFF
14,NA,TRBV7-3,TRBJ2-2,CASSLQGDTGELFF
16,TRBD2,TRBV6-1,TRBJ2-7,CASSELISGGGYEQYF
16,NA,TRBV19,TRBJ1-3,CASSTRQRRSGNTIYF
11,NA,TRBV20-1,TRBJ1-2,CSASSQPGYTF
15,NA,TRBV9,TRBJ1-2,CASSERGGGVGGYTF
14,NA,TRBV6-5,TRBJ1-4,CASSLRRGVEKLFF
15,NA,TRBV6-5,TRBJ1-2,CASSYSRGRNYGYTF
12,NA,TRBV19,TRBJ2-3,CASSQPTDTQYF
17,NA,TRBV4-1,TRBJ1-5,CASSQQQGGFSNQPQHF
14,TRBD1,TRBV19,TRBJ2-5,CASSIQQGQETQYF
14,NA,TRBV10-3,TRBJ2-1,CAITAQGSYNEQFF
15,TRBD1,TRBV7-3,TRBJ2-3,CASSLTGGHTDTQYF
14,NA,TRBV3-1,TRBJ2-5,CASRRGRGQETQYF
14,NA,TRBV27,TRBJ2-3,CASSLVSRTDTQYF
14,TRBD1,TRBV6-1,TRBJ2-1,CASSETGEPAERFF
16,NA,TRBV6-5,TRBJ1-5,CASSYSFLGADQPQHF
15,TRBD2,TRBV5-1,TRBJ2-1,CASSRLAGGINEQFF
15,NA,TRBV7-3,TRBJ2-1,CASSSLPSSYNEQFF
12,NA,TRBV7-9,TRBJ2-2,CASSLSSGELFF
15,TRBD1,TRBV24-1,TRBJ2-1,CATSGEDRAQNEQFF
16,NA,TRBV5-1,TRBJ2-1,CASSPGPARGRDEQFF
13,NA,TRBV4-1,TRBJ1-2,CASSQQGGYGYTF
12,NA,TRBV20-1,TRBJ2-3,CSAPLSTDTQYF